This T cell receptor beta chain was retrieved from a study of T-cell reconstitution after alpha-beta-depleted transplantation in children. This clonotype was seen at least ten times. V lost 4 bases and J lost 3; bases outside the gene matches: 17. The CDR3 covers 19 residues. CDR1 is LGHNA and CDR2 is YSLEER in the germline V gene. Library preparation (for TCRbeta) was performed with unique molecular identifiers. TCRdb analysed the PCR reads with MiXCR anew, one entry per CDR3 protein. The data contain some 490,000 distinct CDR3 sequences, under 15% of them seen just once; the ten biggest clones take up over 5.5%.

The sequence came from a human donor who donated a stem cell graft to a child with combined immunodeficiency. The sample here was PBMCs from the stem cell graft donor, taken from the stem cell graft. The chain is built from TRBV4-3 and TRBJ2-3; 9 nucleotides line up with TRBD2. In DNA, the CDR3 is TGCGCCAGCAGCCGAACGCCTAGCGGGACCCTTGAGGCGACAGATACGCAGTATTTT. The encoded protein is CASSRTPSGTLEATDTQYF.